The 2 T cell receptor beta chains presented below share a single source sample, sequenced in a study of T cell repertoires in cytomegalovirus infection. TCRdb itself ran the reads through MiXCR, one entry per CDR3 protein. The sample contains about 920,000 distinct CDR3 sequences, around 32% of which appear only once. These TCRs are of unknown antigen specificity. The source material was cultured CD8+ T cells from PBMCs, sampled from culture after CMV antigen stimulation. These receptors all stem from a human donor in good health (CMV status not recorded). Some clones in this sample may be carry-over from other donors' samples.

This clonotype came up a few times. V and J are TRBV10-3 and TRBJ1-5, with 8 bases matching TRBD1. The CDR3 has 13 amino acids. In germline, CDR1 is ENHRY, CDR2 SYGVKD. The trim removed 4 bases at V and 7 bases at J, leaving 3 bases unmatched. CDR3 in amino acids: CAISAGGGQPQHF. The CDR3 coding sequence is TGTGCCATCAGTGCAGGGGGCGGGCAGCCCCAGCATTTT.

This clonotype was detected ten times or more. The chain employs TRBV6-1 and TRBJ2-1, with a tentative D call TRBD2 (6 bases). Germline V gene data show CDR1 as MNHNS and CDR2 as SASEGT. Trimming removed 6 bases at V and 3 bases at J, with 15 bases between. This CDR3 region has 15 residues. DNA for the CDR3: TGTGCCAGCAGAGTTCAAGGCGGGGTCTACAATGAGCAGTTCTTC. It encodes CASRVQGGVYNEQFF.